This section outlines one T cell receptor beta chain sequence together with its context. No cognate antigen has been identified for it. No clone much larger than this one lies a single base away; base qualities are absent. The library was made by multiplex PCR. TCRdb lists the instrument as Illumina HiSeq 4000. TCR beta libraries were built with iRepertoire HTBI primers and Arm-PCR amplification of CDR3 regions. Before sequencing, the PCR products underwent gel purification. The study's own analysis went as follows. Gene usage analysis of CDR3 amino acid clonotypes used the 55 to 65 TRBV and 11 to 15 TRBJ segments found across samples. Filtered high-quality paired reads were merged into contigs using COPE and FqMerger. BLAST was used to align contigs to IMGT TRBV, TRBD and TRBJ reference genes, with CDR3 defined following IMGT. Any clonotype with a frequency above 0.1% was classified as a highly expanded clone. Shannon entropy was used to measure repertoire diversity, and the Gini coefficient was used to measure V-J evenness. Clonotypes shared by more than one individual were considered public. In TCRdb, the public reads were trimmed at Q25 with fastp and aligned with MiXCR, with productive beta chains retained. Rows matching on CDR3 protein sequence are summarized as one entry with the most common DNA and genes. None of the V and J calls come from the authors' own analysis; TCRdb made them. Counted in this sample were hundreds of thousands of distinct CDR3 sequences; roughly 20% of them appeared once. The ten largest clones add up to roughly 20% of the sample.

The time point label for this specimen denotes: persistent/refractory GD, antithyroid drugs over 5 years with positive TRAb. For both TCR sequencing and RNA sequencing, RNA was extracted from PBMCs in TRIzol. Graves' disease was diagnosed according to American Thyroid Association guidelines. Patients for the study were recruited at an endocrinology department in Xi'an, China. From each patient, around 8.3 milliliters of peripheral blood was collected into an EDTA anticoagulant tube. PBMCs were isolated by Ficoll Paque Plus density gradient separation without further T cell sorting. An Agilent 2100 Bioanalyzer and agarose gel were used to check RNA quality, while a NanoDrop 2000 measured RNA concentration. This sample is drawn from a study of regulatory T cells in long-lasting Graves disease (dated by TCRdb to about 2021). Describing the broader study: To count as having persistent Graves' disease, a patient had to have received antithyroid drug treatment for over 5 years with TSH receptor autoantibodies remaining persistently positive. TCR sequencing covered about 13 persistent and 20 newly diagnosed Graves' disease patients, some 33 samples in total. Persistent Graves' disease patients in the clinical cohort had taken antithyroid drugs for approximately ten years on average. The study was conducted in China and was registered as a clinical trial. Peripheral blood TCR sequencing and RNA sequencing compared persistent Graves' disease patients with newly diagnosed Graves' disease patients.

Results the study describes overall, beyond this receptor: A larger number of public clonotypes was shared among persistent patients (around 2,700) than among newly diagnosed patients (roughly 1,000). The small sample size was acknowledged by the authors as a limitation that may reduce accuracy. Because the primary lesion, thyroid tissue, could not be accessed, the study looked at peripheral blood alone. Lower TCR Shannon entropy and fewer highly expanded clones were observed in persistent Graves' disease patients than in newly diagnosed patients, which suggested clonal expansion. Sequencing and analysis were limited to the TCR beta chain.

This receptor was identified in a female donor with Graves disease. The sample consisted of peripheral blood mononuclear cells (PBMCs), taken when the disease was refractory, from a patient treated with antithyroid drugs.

Here is the DNA: TGTGCCAGCAGCGGGGGACTAGCGGGAGGGCCCTACGAGCAGTACTTC. Translated, it reads CASSGGLAGGPYEQYF. The chain is made from TRBV11-2 and TRBJ2-7; 16 of the junction bases match TRBD2. The germline V gene specifies SGHAT as CDR1 and FQNNGV as CDR2. The cysteine opens and the phenylalanine closes a CDR3 of 16 amino acids. Of the read, only the CDR3 DNA is kept; its 48 bases are in frame from base 1. Germline trimming amounts to 5 bases on V and 2 bases on J, with 3 as the count of junction bases outside the gene matches.